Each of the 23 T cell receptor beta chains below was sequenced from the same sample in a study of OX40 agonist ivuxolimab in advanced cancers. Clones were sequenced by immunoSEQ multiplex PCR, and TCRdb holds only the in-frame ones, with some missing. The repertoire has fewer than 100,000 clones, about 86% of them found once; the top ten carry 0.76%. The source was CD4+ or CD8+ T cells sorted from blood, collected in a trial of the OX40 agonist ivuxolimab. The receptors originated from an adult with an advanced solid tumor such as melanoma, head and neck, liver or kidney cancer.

The CDR3 protein is CASSLVRRQETQYF. The DNA for the CDR3 is TGTGCCAGCAGCTTAGTCAGGCGGCAAGAGACCCAGTACTTC. V and J are TRBV7-2 and TRBJ2-5; D unresolved. Trimming left V 1 base short and J 2 bases short, with 8 bases between. This CDR3 spans 14 amino acids. Germline V gene lookup returns CDR1 SGHTA and CDR2 FQGNSA.

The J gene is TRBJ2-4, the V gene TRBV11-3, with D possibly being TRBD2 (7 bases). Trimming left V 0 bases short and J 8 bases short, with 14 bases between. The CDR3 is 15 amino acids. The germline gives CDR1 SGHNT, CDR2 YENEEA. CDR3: CASSLDGGGRDIQYF. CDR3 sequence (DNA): TGTGCCAGCAGCTTAGATGGGGGGGGCCGGGACATTCAGTACTTC.

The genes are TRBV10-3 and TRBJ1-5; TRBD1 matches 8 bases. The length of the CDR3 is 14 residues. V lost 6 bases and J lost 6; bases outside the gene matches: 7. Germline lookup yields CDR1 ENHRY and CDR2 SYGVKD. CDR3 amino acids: CAISGQGVSQPQHF. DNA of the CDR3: TGTGCCATCAGCGGACAGGGCGTGAGTCAGCCCCAGCATTTT.

The CDR3 region is CASSPLAYDSGNTIYF. CDR3 DNA: TGTGCCAGCAGCCCGTTAGCCTACGACTCTGGAAACACCATATATTTT. The chain uses TRBV4-2 and TRBJ1-3; D unclear. V was clipped by 4 bases and J by 0 bases, with 13 bases between them. The germline V gene has CDR1 LGHNA and CDR2 YNFKEQ. CDR3 length equals 16 residues.

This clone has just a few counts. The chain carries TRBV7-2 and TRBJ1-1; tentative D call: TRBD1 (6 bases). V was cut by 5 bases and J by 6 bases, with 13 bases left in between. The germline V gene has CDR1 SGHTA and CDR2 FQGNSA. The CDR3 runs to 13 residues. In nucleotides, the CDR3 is TGTGCCAGCAGCCCGTTACAGGGTTCTGAAGCTTTCTTT. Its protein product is CASSPLQGSEAFF.

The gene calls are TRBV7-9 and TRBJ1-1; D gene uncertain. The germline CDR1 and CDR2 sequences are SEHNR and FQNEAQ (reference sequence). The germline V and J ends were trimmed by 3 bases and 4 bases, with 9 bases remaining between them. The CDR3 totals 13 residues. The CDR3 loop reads CASSLTLFTEAFF. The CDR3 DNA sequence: TGTGCCAGCAGCTTGACACTCTTCACTGAAGCTTTCTTT.

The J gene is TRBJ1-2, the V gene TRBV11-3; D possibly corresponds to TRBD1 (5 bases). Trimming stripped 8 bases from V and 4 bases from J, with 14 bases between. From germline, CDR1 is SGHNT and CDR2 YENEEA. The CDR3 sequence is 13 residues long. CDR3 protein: CASARDGFYGYTF. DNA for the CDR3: TGTGCCAGCGCCCGGGACGGATTCTATGGCTACACCTTC.

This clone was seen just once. The CDR3 coding sequence is TGTGCCAGCAGTGAACTCAACGCCCAGGGTGAGCAGTTCTTC. As protein: CASSELNAQGEQFF. V gene TRBV2 combines with J gene TRBJ2-1, with D perhaps matching TRBD1 (5 bases). The CDR3 totals 14 residues. The germline V gene encodes CDR1 SNHLY and CDR2 FYNNEI. Trimming removed 2 bases from V and 9 bases from J, with 14 bases in between.

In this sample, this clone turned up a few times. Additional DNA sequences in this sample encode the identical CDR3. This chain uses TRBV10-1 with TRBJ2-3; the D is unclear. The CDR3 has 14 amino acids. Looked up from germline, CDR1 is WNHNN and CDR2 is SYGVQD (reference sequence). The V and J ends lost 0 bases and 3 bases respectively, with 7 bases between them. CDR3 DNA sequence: TGCGCCAGCAGTGAGTCGGGAAGGACAGATACGCAGTATTTT. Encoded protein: CASSESGRTDTQYF.

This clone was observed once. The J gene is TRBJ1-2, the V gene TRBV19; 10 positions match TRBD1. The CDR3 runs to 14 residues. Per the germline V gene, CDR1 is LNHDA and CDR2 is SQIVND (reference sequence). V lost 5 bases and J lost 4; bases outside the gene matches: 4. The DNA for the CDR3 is TGTGCCAGTAGTGCGGACAGGGGGAGCTATGGCTACACCTTC. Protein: CASSADRGSYGYTF.

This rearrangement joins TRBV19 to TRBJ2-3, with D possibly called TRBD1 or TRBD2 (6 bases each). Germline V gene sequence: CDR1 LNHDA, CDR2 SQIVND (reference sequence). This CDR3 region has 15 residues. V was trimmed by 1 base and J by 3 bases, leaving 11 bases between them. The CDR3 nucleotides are TGTGCCAGTAGTATAGTGAGGGGGGCGACAGATACGCAGTATTTT. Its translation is CASSIVRGATDTQYF.

The CDR3 region is CASRPQRPGGTDTQYF. CDR3 nucleotides: TGTGCCAGCAGACCACAGCGCCCCGGCGGCACAGATACGCAGTATTTT. The rearrangement links TRBV21-1 to TRBJ2-3. TRBV21-1 is classified as a pseudogene. The CDR3 is 16 residues long.

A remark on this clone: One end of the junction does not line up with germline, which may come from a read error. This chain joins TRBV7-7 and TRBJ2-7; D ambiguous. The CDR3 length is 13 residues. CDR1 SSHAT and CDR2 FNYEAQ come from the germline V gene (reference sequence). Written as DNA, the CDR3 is TGTGCTAGCAGCTTAGCAGGCAGCTACGAGCAGTACTTC. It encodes CASSLAGSYEQYF.

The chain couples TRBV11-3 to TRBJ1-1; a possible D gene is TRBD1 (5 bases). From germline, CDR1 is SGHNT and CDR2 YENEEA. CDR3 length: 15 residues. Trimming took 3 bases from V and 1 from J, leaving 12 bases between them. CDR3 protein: CASSFSDTSNTEAFF. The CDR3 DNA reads TGTGCCAGCAGCTTTTCGGACACTTCGAACACTGAAGCTTTCTTT.

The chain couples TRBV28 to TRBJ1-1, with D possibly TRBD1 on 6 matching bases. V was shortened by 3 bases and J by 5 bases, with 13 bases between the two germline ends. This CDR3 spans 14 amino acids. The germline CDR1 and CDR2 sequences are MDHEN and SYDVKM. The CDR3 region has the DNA TGTGCCAGCAGTTTCGGGGGGCTAAAAACTGAAGCTTTCTTT. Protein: CASSFGGLKTEAFF.

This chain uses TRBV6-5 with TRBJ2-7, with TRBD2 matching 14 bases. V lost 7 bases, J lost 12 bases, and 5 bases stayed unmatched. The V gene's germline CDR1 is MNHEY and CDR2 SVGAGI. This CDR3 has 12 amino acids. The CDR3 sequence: CASIGTSGRPYF. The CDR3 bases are TGTGCCAGCATAGGGACTAGCGGGAGACCGTACTTC.

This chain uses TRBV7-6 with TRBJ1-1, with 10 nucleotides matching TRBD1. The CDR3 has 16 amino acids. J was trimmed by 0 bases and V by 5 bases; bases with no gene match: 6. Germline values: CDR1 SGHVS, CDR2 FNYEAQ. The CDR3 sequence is CASSPRQGALNTEAFF. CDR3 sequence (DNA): TGTGCCAGCAGCCCAAGACAGGGGGCTTTGAACACTGAAGCTTTCTTT.

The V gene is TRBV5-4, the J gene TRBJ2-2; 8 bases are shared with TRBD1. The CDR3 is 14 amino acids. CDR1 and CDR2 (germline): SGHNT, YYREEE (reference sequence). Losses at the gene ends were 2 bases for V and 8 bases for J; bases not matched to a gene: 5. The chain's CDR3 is CASSFGDRRGELFF. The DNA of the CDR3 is TGTGCCAGCAGCTTTGGGGACAGGAGGGGGGAGCTGTTTTTT.

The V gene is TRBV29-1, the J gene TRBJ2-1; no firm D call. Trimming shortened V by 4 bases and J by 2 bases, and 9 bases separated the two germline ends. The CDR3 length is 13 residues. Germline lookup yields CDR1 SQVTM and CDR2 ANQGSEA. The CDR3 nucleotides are TGCAGCGTTGGTACCGTTACCTACAATGAGCAGTTCTTC. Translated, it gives CSVGTVTYNEQFF.

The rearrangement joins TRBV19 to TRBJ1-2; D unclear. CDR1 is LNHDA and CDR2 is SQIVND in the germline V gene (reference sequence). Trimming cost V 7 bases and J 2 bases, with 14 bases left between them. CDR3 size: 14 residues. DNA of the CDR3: TGTGCCAGTATCCCACCGGGCAGAAACTATGGCTACACCTTC. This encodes CASIPPGRNYGYTF.

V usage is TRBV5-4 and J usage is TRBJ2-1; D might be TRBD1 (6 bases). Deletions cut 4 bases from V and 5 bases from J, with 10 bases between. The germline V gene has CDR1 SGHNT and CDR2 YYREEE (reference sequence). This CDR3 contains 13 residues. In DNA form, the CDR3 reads TGTGCCAGCAGCGCGAACAGGGACAATGAGCAGTTCTTC. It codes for CASSANRDNEQFF.

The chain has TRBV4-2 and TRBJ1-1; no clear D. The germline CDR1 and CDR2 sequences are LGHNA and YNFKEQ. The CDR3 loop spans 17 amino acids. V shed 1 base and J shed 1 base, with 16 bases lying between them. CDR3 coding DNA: TGTGCCAGCAGCCAAGTTTCCCAAAAGTTAGGGAACACTGAAGCTTTCTTT. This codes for CASSQVSQKLGNTEAFF.

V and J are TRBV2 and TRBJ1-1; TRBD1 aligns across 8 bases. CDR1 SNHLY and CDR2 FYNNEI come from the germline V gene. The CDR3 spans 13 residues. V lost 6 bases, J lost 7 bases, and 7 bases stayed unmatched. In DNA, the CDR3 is TGTGCCAGCAGAGACAATACAGGGGGTGAAGCTTTCTTT. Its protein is CASRDNTGGEAFF.